This TCR beta chain derives from a study of blood T cell repertoires in COVID-19 (dated by TCRdb to about 2020). As for the study more broadly: Collaborator samples came from the United States, Italy and Spain and covered acute and convalescent phases of COVID-19. Subjects who had been exposed to COVID-19, were actively infected with it, or had recovered from it provided the deeply sampled blood TCRbeta repertoires that made up the dataset. Where HLA class I and class II types were available, the types were taken from metadata supplied by the sample provider, not from assay-based typing. A freely available public database, intended as a resource for researchers studying the immune response to SARS-CoV-2, is where the repertoires were released. The material from the prospective study consisted of cDNA or gDNA derived from T cells, B-cell-depleted T cells, or PBMCs. Nearly every sample came with metadata listing a de-identified subject ID, COVID-19 status, age in years and sex. Samples were obtained from the ongoing ImmuneRACE study (first 160 participants) and from about 1,300 subjects provided by 6 global collaborators. Broad study findings and their caveats: The quantity of clinical and demographic metadata differed by source and by participant and was supplied without curation.

Note on this clone: This receptor's antigen is unknown. There are no base qualities to consult, and no much larger clone falls within one base.

TCRbeta CDR3 regions were amplified from genomic DNA using the immunoSEQ Assay, a bias-controlled multiplex PCR. The authors' analysis ran thus. Within the assay, amplification of reference gene primers was used to estimate how many nucleated cells each sample contained. To quantify the absolute abundance of each unique TCRbeta CDR3 rearrangement, sequence reads were collapsed and filtered. For each sample, productive Simpson clonality was calculated by taking the square root of Simpson's diversity index across productive rearrangements. This is the immuneACCESS table as TCRdb keeps it, with only in-frame sequences that have V and J called. A part of the clones is gone; compared with another copy, unresolved V genes explain less than half, and the rest is unexplained. V and J calls and clone size are those listed in that table; D and trimming were worked out from the DNA. In all, the sample holds 200,000 to 300,000 clones, and about 86% of those were seen once. Of the sample, 1.5% to 2% falls within the top ten clones.

Whole blood was collected in K2EDTA tubes by collaborating institutions according to the institutions' own protocols. For TCRbeta analysis, collaborators shipped samples in one of three forms: frozen whole blood, isolated PBMCs, or DNA extracted from either of those sample types. V sheds 6 bases and J sheds 4 bases, leaving 16 bases between their ends. Taken from the germline V gene, the CDR1 and CDR2 loops are SGHDT and YYEEEE. The cysteine opens and the phenylalanine closes a CDR3 of 14 amino acids. Just the 42-base CDR3 DNA is kept, in frame starting at base 1. The sequenced sample consisted of peripheral blood. This receptor chain uses TRBV5-6 and TRBJ1-1; possibly the D gene is TRBD1, per 5 matching bases. This sequence was found in a man aged 25 to 40 with active or convalescent COVID-19. The CDR3 sequence is CASNTGTGGTEAFF. The DNA is TGTGCCAGCAACACCGGGACGGGGGGCACTGAAGCTTTCTTT.